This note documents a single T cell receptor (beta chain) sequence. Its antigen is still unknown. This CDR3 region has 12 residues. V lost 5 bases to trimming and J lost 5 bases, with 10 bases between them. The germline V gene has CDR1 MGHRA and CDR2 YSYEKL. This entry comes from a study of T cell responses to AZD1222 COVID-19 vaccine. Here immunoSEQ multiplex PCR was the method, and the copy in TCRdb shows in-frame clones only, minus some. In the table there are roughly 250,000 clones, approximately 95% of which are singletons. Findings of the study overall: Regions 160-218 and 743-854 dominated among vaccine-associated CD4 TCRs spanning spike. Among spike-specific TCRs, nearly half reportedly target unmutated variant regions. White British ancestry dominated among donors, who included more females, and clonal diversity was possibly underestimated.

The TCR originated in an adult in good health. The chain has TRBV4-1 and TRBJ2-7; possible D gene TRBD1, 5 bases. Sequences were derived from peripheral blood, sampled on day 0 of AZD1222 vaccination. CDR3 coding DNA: TGCGCCAGCAGCGCACAGGAGAACGAGCAGTACTTC. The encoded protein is CASSAQENEQYF.